These 21 T cell receptor beta chains were all obtained from the same sample, sequenced in a study of blood T cell repertoires in COVID-19. The table came from immunoSEQ multiplex PCR; TCRdb's copy has only in-frame clones and leaves some out. The sample lists around 340,000 clones, about 86% occurring once. The source material was PBMCs or T cells enriched from blood (not recorded which). These receptor sequences come from a woman aged 40 to 50 with acute COVID-19.

The rearrangement joins TRBV18 to TRBJ2-3; maybe TRBD2 (5 bases). This CDR3 is built from 20 residues. Trimming removed 0 bases from V and 0 bases from J, with 22 bases in between. Germline values: CDR1 KGHSH, CDR2 LQKENI. This chain's CDR3 is CASSPPTIPFGSSSTDTQYF. The CDR3 coding sequence is TGTGCCAGCTCACCACCGACTATACCCTTCGGCTCCTCTAGCACAGATACGCAGTATTTT.

The chain uses TRBV5-1 and TRBJ2-1; 7 bases line up with TRBD1. The ends lost 0 bases at V and 5 bases at J; junction bases unmatched: 5. Germline V gene lookup returns CDR1 SGHRS and CDR2 YFSETQ. The CDR3 loop spans 15 amino acids. The CDR3 region has the DNA TGCGCCAGCAGCTTGGTTGGACAGGAAGACAATGAGCAGTTCTTC. This sequence encodes CASSLVGQEDNEQFF. The whole variable domain, filled in from reference TRBV5-1 and TRBJ2-1, reads KAGVTQTPRYLIKTRGQQVTLSCSPISGHRSVSWYQQTPGQGLQFLFEYFSETQRNKGNFPGRFSGRQFSNSRSEMNVSTLELGDSALYLCASSLVGQEDNEQFFGPGTRLTVL.

The V call is TRBV9, the J call TRBJ2-5; TRBD2 agrees at 8 bases. The V gene end was trimmed by 4 bases and the J gene end by 5 bases; junction bases not matched to a gene: 7. Germline V gives CDR1 SGDLS, CDR2 YYNGEE. The CDR3 totals 14 residues. The CDR3 nucleotides are TGTGCCAGCAGCTTCGATAGCGGGACGGAGACCCAGTACTTC. Amino acid sequence: CASSFDSGTETQYF.

V usage is TRBV11-2 and J usage is TRBJ2-7, with D possibly matching TRBD2 (7 bases). V lost 0 bases to trimming and J lost 3 bases, with 12 bases between them. The CDR3 length is 15 residues. Germline V lookup: CDR1 SGHAT, CDR2 FQNNGV. The CDR3 nucleotides read TGTGCCAGCAGCTTAGAGGCAGCGGGACACTACGAGCAGTACTTC. Its protein product is CASSLEAAGHYEQYF.

The J gene is TRBJ1-3, the V gene TRBV4-3, with D perhaps matching TRBD1 (6 bases). V lost 0 bases and J lost 2, with 14 bases in between. CDR1 is LGHNA and CDR2 is YSLEER in the germline V gene. The length of the CDR3 is 17 residues. CDR3 DNA sequence: TGCGCCAGCAGCCAAGACCGCGGACGGACAGCTGGAAACACCATATATTTT. It codes for CASSQDRGRTAGNTIYF.

The V gene is TRBV29-1, the J gene TRBJ1-4, with D unresolved. The CDR3 has 13 amino acids. Between the trimmed V and J ends, which lost 4 bases and 7 bases, there was a span of 13 bases. The V gene's germline CDR1 is SQVTM and CDR2 ANQGSEA. In DNA form, the CDR3 reads TGCAGCGTTGGTAACAGACAATCTGAAAAACTGTTTTTT. It specifies CSVGNRQSEKLFF. Full variable domain (remainder filled in from reference TRBV29-1 and TRBJ1-4): SAVISQKPSRDICQRGTSLTIQCQVDSQVTMMFWYRQQPGQSLTLIATANQGSEATYESGFVIDKFPISRPNLTFSTLTVSNMSPEDSSIYLCSVGNRQSEKLFFGSGTQLSVL.

This clone was counted only a few times. The chain carries TRBV6-5 and TRBJ2-1; 7 bases map to TRBD1. Germline CDR1 reads MNHEY; CDR2 reads SVGAGI. Losses at the gene ends were 7 bases for V and 8 bases for J; bases not matched to a gene: 14. This CDR3 comprises 15 residues. The CDR3 nucleotides are TGTGCCAGCACCCAAGACAGGGATAAGTTGGATGAGCAGTTCTTC. It codes for CASTQDRDKLDEQFF.

This chain uses TRBV5-1 with TRBJ2-7; 8 nucleotides line up with TRBD1. V shed 4 bases and J 3 bases; nucleotides not matched to a gene: 21. The CDR3 has 19 residues. Per germline, CDR1 SGHRS and CDR2 YFSETQ. The CDR3 bases are TGCGCCAGCAGCAAACTTGGTGCTCCAAACCGGGACAGGCACTACGAGCAGTACTTC. It codes for CASSKLGAPNRDRHYEQYF.

The V and J genes are TRBV7-9 and TRBJ2-2, with 10 bases lining up with TRBD1. CDR3 length equals 18 residues. Germline trimming cut 3 bases from V and 6 bases from J; bases unmatched to any gene: 13. Germline lookup yields CDR1 SEHNR and CDR2 FQNEAQ (reference sequence). CDR3 loop: CASSFLVARGTGAGELFF. The CDR3 DNA sequence: TGTGCCAGCAGCTTTTTGGTTGCAAGAGGGACAGGGGCCGGGGAGCTGTTTTTT.

J is TRBJ1-2 and V is TRBV11-2; a possible D gene is TRBD1 (6 bases). This CDR3 has 16 amino acids. The V gene's germline CDR1 is SGHAT and CDR2 FQNNGV. V lost 0 bases, J lost 9 bases, and 20 bases lay in between. CDR3 coding DNA: TGTGCCAGCAGCTTAGAGCCAGGGGCGAGGGCCGGTAGCTACACCTTC. Translation: CASSLEPGARAGSYTF.

The V gene is TRBV7-9, the J gene TRBJ2-7; TRBD1 might be the D (6 bases). CDR3 length equals 12 residues. CDR1 is SEHNR and CDR2 is FQNEAQ in the germline V gene (reference sequence). V was pared by 4 bases and J by 5 bases, with 9 bases between. CDR3 sequence: CASSSHRDEQYF. The DNA of the CDR3 is TGTGCCAGCAGCTCCCACAGGGACGAGCAGTACTTC. The full variable domain, its missing parts supplied by reference TRBV7-9 and TRBJ2-7, is DTGVSQNPRHKITKRGQNVTFRCDPISEHNRLYWYRQTLGQGPEFLTYFQNEAQLEKSRLLSDRFSAERPKGSFSTLEIQRTEQGDSAMYLCASSSHRDEQYFGPGTRLTVT.

This rearrangement joins TRBV5-6 to TRBJ2-7; the match to TRBD1 covers 12 bases. The germline gives CDR1 SGHDT, CDR2 YYEEEE. This CDR3 has 14 amino acids. V shed 4 bases, J shed 7 bases, and the junction held 6 bases outside the gene matches. DNA for the CDR3: TGTGCCAGCAGCCCATGGGACAGGGGGCGGGAGCAGTACTTC. It codes for CASSPWDRGREQYF.

This rearrangement joins TRBV6-1 to TRBJ2-7; 8 bases are shared with TRBD2. The CDR3 contains 15 residues. The germline V gene has CDR1 MNHNS and CDR2 SASEGT. The J segment lost 0 bases and the V segment lost 2 bases, leaving 3 bases of the junction unmatched. The CDR3 DNA follows: TGTGCCAGCAGTGAAAACACTAGCGGCTCCTACGAGCAGTACTTC. Amino acids: CASSENTSGSYEQYF.

In its sample, this clone was seen a few times. The chain uses TRBV2 and TRBJ2-3; D perhaps matches TRBD2 (5 bases). The CDR3 is made up of 15 amino acids. The germline V gene has CDR1 SNHLY and CDR2 FYNNEI. Trimming stripped 4 bases from V and 1 base from J, with 12 bases between. CDR3 DNA: TGTGCCAGCAGTGTGGAGGTAGTCGGCACAGATACGCAGTATTTT. Translated: CASSVEVVGTDTQYF.

The rearrangement uses TRBV28 and TRBJ1-2, with 11 positions matching TRBD1. The CDR3 covers 17 residues. CDR1 and CDR2 (germline): MDHEN, SYDVKM. Trimming removed 10 bases from V and 3 bases from J; junction bases left unmatched: 16. The CDR3, as DNA: TGTGCCACCAATTCGGACAGGGGGCGCGATTTGGACTATGGCTACACCTTC. It codes for CATNSDRGRDLDYGYTF.

This clone was counted ten times or more. This rearrangement joins TRBV18 to TRBJ1-5; maybe TRBD1 (5 bases). CDR1 is KGHSH, CDR2 LQKENI, per germline. Trimming removed 2 bases from V and 4 bases from J, with 12 bases in between. This CDR3 spans 15 amino acids. CDR3 residues: CASSPGGGMNQPQHF. The CDR3 DNA reads TGTGCCAGCTCACCAGGCGGGGGGATGAATCAGCCCCAGCATTTT.

The genes are TRBV27 and TRBJ1-1; TRBD1 matches at 10 bases. CDR1 MNHEY and CDR2 SMNVEV come from the germline V gene (reference sequence). This CDR3 contains 16 residues. V trimming: 3 bases; J trimming: 5 bases; junction bases outside the gene matches: 9. This CDR3 reads CASSLYWGTGVTEAFF. For the CDR3, the DNA is TGTGCCAGCAGTTTGTATTGGGGGACAGGGGTTACTGAAGCTTTCTTT.

The chain uses TRBV4-2 and TRBJ1-3, with D possibly matching TRBD1 (6 bases). Trimming removed 1 base from V and 0 bases from J, with 10 bases in between. Germline CDR1 LGHNA, CDR2 YNFKEQ. The CDR3 length is 16 residues. The DNA of the CDR3 is TGTGCCAGCAGCCAAGCGGACAGCTTCTCTGGAAACACCATATATTTT. It specifies CASSQADSFSGNTIYF.

The genes are TRBV28 and TRBJ1-2, with 8 bases that match TRBD1. CDR1 is MDHEN, CDR2 SYDVKM, per germline. V was pared by 7 bases and J by 3 bases, with 7 bases of the junction left unmatched. This CDR3 contains 14 residues. CDR3 in amino acids: CASTRQGSDYGYTF. CDR3 nucleotides: TGTGCCAGCACCCGACAGGGGAGCGACTATGGCTACACCTTC.

This chain joins TRBV3-1 (or the pseudogene TRBV3-2) and TRBJ2-7; 8 bases map to TRBD1. Looked up from germline, CDR1 is LGHDT and CDR2 is YNNKEL (reference sequence). The CDR3 runs to 14 residues. J was trimmed by 3 bases and V by 4 bases; bases with no gene match: 5. The chain's CDR3 is CASSPGTGRYEQYF. The CDR3 DNA is TGTGCCAGCAGCCCAGGGACAGGTCGCTACGAGCAGTACTTC.

The V and J genes are TRBV2 and TRBJ2-3; 9 bases fit TRBD2. Per the germline V gene, CDR1 is SNHLY and CDR2 is FYNNEI. There are 14 residues in the CDR3. Trimming at V came to 5 bases and at J to 2 bases, leaving 2 bases not matched to a gene. Here the CDR3 DNA reads TGTGCCAGCAGTAGGACTAGCGTCACAGATACGCAGTATTTT. Translation: CASSRTSVTDTQYF.